This paragraph reports one T cell receptor (beta chain). Its binding antigen is unknown. The sample holds no much larger clone one base away, and base qualities are not on file. Each collaborating institution followed its own protocols to collect whole blood in K2EDTA tubes. Collaborator samples were shipped for TCRbeta analysis as frozen whole blood, isolated PBMCs, or DNA extracted from either sample type. The data stem from a study of blood T cell repertoires in COVID-19 (TCRdb year 2020). Study-level background: The collaborator samples originated in the United States, Italy and Spain and spanned the acute and convalescent phases of COVID-19. The prospective study material was composed of cDNA or gDNA derived from T cells, B-cell-depleted T cells, or PBMCs. The dataset comprised deeply sampled blood TCRbeta repertoires from subjects exposed to, actively infected with, or recovered from COVID-19. The repertoires were released in a freely available public database meant as a resource for research on the immune response to SARS-CoV-2. The samples were drawn from two sources: the first 160 participants of the ongoing ImmuneRACE study, and 1,254 subjects contributed by 6 global collaborators. Sample metadata almost always included a de-identified subject ID, COVID-19 status, age in years and sex. Where HLA class I and class II types were available, the types were taken from metadata supplied by the sample provider, not from assay-based typing. General conclusions and limits of the study: Clinical and demographic metadata were provided uncurated, with the amount varying by source and participant.

TCRbeta CDR3 regions were amplified from genomic DNA using the immunoSEQ Assay, a bias-controlled multiplex PCR. From the authors' description of their analysis: Within the assay, amplification of reference gene primers was used to estimate how many nucleated cells each sample contained. To quantify the absolute abundance of each unique TCRbeta CDR3 rearrangement, sequence reads were collapsed and filtered. For each sample, productive Simpson clonality was calculated as the square root of Simpson's diversity index over productive rearrangements. TCRdb mirrors the immuneACCESS table, restricted to in-frame sequences. Some clones are absent from its copies; in checked studies, under half trace to an unresolved V gene, and the reason for the others is unknown. That table supplies the V and J calls and clone size; D and trimming were determined from the DNA. The sample table contains about 75,000 clones; only one count was recorded for 88% of them. The ten largest clones represent over 35% of the sample.

Between the V and J ends, shortened by 5 bases and 11 bases respectively, the junction contains 12 bases. The CDR3, from cysteine to phenylalanine, totals 11 residues. This entry keeps only the CDR3 DNA: 33 bases, framed from base 1. Recombination joined TRBV12-3 or TRBV12-4 with TRBJ1-1; TRBD1 could be the D gene, as 5 bases match. Sequenced: peripheral blood. The clonotype originates from a human donor in a cohort sampled during active COVID-19. The CDR3 reads CASSDRGTAFF. The DNA sequence is as follows: TGTGCCAGCAGTGACCGGGGGACGGCTTTCTTT.